This record concerns one T cell receptor (beta chain) sequence. Its cognate antigen is unknown. This sample is part of a study of T cell responses to AZD1222 COVID-19 vaccine. The study, taken as a whole, reports: Repertoire collection took place solely once the T cell response had peaked. Recipients of AZD1222 seropositive at baseline numbered only five or six. Clonal diversity may have been underestimated, and the donors were mostly white British, with more females than males.

Clones were sequenced by immunoSEQ multiplex PCR, and TCRdb holds only the in-frame ones, with some missing. The sample lists some 150,000 clones; more than 80% were seen once. The sequences come from peripheral blood, collected on day 0 of AZD1222 vaccination. The receptor was derived from an adult in good health.

CDR3 residues: CASSPQGNHGYTF. DNA for the CDR3: TGTGCCAGCAGCCCACAGGGAAACCATGGCTACACCTTC. The chain carries TRBV3-1 (or the pseudogene TRBV3-2) and TRBJ1-2; D is perhaps TRBD1 (6 bases). The V gene lost 4 bases and the J gene lost 6 bases, with 12 bases spanning the gap. Germline V gives CDR1 LGHDT, CDR2 YNNKEL (reference sequence). The CDR3 has 13 amino acids.